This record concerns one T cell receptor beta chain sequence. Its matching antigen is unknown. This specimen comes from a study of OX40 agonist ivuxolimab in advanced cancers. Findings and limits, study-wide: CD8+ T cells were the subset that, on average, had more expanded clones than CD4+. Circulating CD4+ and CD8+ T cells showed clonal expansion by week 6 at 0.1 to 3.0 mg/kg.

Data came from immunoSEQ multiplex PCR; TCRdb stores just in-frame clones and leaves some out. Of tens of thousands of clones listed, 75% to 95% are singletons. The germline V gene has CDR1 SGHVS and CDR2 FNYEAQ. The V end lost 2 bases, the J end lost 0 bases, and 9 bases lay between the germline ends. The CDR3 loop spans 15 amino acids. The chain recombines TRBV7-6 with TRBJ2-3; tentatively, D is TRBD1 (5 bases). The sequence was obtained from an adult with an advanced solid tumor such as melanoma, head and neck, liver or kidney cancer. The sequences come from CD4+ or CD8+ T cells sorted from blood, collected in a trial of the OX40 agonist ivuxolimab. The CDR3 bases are TGTGCCAGCAGCTTAAAGGGGTCTAGCACAGATACGCAGTATTTT. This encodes CASSLKGSSTDTQYF.